This T cell receptor beta chain emerged from a study of Ad26.COV2.S vaccination and SARS-CoV-2 variants. As concerns this clone: Relative to the germline gene, one junction end is altered; a read error may explain this.

The CDR3 consists of 13 residues. CDR1 and CDR2 from the germline V gene are SNHLY and FYNNEI. Treatment in this sample: about 20 received Ad26.COV2.S at low or high dose, single or two shots; 5 received placebo; per-sample allocation not given. Each sample was drawn 63 days after the first injection (of vaccine or placebo). TCRdb's copy holds only in-frame clones and misses some; the assay was immunoSEQ multiplex PCR. The sample includes some 410,000 clones, around 92% of them seen just once. V and J are TRBV2 and TRBJ1-1; possible D gene TRBD1, 6 bases. The input for sequencing was peripheral blood, taken in a trial of Ad26.COV2.S vaccine versus placebo. The sequence came from a person aged 18-65 years who received the Ad26.COV2.S COVID-19 vaccine or a placebo. The CDR3 sequence is CASSRTAPTLAEF. The CDR3 DNA sequence: TGTGCCAGCAGTAGGACAGCACCTACCCTTGCAGAATTT.